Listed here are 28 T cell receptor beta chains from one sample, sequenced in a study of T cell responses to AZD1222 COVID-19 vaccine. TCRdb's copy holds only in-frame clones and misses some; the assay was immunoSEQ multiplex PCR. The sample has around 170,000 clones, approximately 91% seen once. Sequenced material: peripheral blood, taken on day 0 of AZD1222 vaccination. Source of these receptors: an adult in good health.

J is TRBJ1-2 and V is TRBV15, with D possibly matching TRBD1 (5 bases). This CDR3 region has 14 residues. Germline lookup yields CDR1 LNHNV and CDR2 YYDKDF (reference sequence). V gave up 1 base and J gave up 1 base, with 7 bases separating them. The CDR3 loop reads CATSRGGVNYGYTF. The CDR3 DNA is TGTGCCACCAGCAGAGGGGGGGTTAACTATGGCTACACCTTC.

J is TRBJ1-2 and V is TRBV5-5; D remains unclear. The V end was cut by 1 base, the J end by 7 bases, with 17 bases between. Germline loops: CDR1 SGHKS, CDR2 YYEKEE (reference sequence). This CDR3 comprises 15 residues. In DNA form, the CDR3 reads TGTGCCAGCAGCTTGTTGGGTCGGGGATTCGGTGGCTACACCTTC. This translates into CASSLLGRGFGGYTF.

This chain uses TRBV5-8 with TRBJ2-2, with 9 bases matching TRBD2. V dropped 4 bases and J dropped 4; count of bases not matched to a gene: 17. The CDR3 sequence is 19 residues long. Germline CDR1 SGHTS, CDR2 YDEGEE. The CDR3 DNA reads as TGTGCCAGCAGCCACCGACTAGCGGCCTGGAGGTCAGGCACCGGGGAGCTGTTTTTT. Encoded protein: CASSHRLAAWRSGTGELFF.

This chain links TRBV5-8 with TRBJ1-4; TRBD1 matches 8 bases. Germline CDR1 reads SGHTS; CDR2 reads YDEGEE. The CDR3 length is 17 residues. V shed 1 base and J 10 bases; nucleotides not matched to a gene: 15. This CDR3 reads CASSLKGGAGGMRKLFF. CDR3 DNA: TGTGCCAGCAGCTTGAAGGGGGGGGCAGGGGGCATGAGAAAACTGTTTTTT.

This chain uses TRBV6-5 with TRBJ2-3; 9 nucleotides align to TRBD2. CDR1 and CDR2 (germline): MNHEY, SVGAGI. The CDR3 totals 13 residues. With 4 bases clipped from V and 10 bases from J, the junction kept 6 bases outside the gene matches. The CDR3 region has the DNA TGTGCCAGCAGTTCCAAGGGACTAGCCGCGCAGTATTTT. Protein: CASSSKGLAAQYF.

The CDR3 nucleotides read TGTGCCAGCAGCTCACCACAGGGTGGGGAGACCCAGTACTTC. Amino acid sequence: CASSSPQGGETQYF. This sequence joins TRBV5-6 and TRBJ2-5; D is perhaps TRBD1 (6 bases). The germline CDR1 and CDR2 sequences are SGHDT and YYEEEE. The CDR3 contains 14 residues. The V end lost 3 bases, the J end lost 5 bases, and 14 bases lay between the germline ends.

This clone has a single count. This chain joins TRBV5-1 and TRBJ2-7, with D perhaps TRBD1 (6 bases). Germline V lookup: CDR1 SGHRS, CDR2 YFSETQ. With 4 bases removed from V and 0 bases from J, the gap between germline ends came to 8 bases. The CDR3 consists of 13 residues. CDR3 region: CASSLQGSYEQYF. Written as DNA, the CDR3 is TGCGCCAGCAGCCTACAGGGCTCCTACGAGCAGTACTTC.

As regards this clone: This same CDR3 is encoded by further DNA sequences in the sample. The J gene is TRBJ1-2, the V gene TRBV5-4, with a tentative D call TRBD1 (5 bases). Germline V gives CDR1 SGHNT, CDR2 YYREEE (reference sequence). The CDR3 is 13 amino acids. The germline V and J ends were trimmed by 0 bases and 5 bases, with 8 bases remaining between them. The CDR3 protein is CASSLGGSYGYTF. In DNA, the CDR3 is TGTGCCAGCAGCTTGGGGGGCAGTTATGGCTACACCTTC.

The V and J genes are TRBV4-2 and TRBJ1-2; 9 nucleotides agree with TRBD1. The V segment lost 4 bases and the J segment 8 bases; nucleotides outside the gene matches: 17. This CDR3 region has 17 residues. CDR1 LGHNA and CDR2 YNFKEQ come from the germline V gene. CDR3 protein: CASSLHGTGTPFEGYTF. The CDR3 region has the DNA TGTGCCAGCAGCCTGCACGGGACAGGGACCCCATTTGAAGGCTACACCTTC.

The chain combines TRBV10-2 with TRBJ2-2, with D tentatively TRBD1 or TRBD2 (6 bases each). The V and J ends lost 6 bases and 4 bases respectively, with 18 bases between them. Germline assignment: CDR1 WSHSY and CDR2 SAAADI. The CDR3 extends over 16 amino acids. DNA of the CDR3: TGCGCCAGCAGCGACCCCGGGGGCTCCGGCACCGGGGAGCTGTTTTTT. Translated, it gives CASSDPGGSGTGELFF.

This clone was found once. The CDR3 reads CASSLDSLGRENYGYTF. CDR3 sequence (DNA): TGCGCCAGCAGCTTGGACTCGTTGGGAAGGGAGAACTATGGCTACACCTTC. The V gene is TRBV5-1, the J gene TRBJ1-2; D call uncertain. Germline CDR1 is SGHRS and CDR2 is YFSETQ. The CDR3 length is 17 residues. Trimming shortened V by 0 bases and J by 2 bases, and 17 bases separated the two germline ends.

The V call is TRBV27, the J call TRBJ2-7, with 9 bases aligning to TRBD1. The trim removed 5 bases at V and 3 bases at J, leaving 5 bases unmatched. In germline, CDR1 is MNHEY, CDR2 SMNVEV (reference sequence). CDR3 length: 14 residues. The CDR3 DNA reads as TGTGCCAGCAGTCCCTCGGGACAGGGCTACGAGCAGTACTTC. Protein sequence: CASSPSGQGYEQYF.

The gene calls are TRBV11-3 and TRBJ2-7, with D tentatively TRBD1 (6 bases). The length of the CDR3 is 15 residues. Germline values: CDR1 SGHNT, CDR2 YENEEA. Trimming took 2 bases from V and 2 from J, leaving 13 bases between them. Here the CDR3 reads CASSLKQGLPYEQYF. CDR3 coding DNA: TGTGCCAGCAGCTTAAAACAGGGCCTACCCTACGAGCAGTACTTC.

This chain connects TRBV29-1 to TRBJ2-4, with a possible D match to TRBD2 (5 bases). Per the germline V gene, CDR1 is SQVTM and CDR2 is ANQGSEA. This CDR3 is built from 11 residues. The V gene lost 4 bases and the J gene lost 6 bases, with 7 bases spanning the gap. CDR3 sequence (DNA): TGCAGCGTTGCTGCGGGAAACATTCAGTACTTC. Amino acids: CSVAAGNIQYF.

The CDR3 nucleotides read TGTGCCAGCAGCTTAGGCGAGATTGGAACCTACGAGCAGTACTTC. Residues: CASSLGEIGTYEQYF. The rearrangement uses TRBV11-2 and TRBJ2-7; D unresolved. Trimming took off 1 base at V and 2 bases at J, with 12 bases between the two ends. Germline CDR1 reads SGHAT; CDR2 reads FQNNGV. The CDR3 consists of 15 residues.

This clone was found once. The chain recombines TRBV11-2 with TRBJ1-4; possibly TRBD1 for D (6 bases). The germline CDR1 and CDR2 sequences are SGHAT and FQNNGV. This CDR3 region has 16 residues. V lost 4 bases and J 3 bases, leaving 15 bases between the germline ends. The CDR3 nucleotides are TGTGCCAGCAGCTGGGGACCGGGACAAGCTAATGAAAAACTGTTTTTT. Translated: CASSWGPGQANEKLFF.

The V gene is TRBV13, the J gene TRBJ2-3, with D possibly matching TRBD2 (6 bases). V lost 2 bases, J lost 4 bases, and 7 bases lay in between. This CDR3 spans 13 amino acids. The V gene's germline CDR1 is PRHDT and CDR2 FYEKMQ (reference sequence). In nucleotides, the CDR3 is TGTGCCAGCAGCTTACCGGGAGCAGATACGCAGTATTTT. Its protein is CASSLPGADTQYF.

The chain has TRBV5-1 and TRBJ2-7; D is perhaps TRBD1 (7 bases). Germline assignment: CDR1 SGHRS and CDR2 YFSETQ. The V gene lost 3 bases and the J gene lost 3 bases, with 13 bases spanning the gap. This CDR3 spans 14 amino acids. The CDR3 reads CASSYQGGLYEQYF. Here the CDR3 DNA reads TGCGCCAGCAGCTATCAGGGGGGCCTCTACGAGCAGTACTTC.

The CDR3 spells CASKAVQGARGNTEAFF. The CDR3 region has the DNA TGTGCCAGCAAGGCCGTACAGGGGGCGCGGGGGAACACTGAAGCTTTCTTT. The chain combines TRBV27 with TRBJ1-1; 9 bases agree with TRBD1. V dropped 7 bases and J dropped 1; count of bases not matched to a gene: 13. This CDR3 spans 17 amino acids. The germline CDR1 and CDR2 sequences are MNHEY and SMNVEV (reference sequence).

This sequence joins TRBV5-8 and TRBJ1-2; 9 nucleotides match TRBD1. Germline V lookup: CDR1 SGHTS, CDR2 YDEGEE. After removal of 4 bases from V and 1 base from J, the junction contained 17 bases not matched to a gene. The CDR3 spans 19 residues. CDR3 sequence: CASSHPPRKQGAINYGYTF. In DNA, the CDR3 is TGTGCCAGCAGCCATCCCCCGCGGAAACAGGGGGCAATTAACTATGGCTACACCTTC. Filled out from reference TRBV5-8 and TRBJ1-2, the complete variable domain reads EAGVTQSPTHLIKTRGQQATLRCSPISGHTSVYWYQQALGLGLQFLLWYDEGEERNRGNFPPRFSGRQFPNYSSELNVNALELEDSALYLCASSHPPRKQGAINYGYTFGSGTRLTVV.

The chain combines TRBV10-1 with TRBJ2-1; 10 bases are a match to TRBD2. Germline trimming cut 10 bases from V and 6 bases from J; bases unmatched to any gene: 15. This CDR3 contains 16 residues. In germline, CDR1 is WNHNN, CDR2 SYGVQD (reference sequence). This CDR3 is CATSGPSGGTSNEQFF. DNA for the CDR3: TGCGCCACCAGCGGCCCTAGCGGGGGAACCTCCAATGAGCAGTTCTTC.

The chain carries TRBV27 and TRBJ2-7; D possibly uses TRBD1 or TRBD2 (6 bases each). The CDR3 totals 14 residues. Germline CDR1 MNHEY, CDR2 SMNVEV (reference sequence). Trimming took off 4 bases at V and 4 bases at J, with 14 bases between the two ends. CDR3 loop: CASSWGKGGYEQYF. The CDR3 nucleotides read TGTGCCAGCAGTTGGGGAAAAGGGGGGTACGAGCAGTACTTC.

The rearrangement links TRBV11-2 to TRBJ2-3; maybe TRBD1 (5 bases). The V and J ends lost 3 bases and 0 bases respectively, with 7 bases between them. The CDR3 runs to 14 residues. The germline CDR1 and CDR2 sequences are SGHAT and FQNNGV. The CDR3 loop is CASSFTGSTDTQYF. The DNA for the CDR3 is TGTGCCAGCAGCTTTACAGGTAGCACAGATACGCAGTATTTT.

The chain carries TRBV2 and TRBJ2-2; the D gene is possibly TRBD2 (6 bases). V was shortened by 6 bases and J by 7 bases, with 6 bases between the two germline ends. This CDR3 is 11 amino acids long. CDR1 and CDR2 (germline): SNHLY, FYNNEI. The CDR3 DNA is TGTGCCAGCAGGGGAGGCGGGGAGCTGTTTTTT. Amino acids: CASRGGGELFF.

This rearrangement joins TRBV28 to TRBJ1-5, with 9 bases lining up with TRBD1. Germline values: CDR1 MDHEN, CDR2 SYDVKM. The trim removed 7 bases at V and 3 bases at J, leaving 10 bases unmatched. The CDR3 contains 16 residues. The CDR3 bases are TGTGCCAGCACTAAGACCGGACAGGGGTACAATCAGCCCCAGCATTTT. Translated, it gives CASTKTGQGYNQPQHF.

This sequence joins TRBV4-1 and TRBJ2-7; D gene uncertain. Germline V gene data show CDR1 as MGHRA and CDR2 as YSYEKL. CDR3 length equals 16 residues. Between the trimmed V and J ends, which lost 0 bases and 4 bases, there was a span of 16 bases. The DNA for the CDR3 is TGCGCCAGCAGCCAAGATAGACCCCAGAGAGGATACGAGCAGTACTTC. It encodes CASSQDRPQRGYEQYF.

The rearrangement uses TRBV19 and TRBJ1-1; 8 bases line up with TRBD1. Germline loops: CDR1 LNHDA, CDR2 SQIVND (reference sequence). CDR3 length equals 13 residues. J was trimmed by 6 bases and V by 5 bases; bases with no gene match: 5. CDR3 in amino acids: CASSATGGSEAFF. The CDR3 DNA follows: TGTGCCAGTAGTGCTACAGGGGGATCTGAAGCTTTCTTT.

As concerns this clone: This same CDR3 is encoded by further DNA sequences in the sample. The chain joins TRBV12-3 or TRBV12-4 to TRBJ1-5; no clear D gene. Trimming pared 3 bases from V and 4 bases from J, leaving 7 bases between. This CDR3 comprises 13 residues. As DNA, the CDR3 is TGTGCCAGCAGTTTGCGTGCAAATCAGCCCCAGCATTTT. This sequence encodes CASSLRANQPQHF.